This T cell receptor (beta chain) comes out of a study of breast tumors, draining lymph nodes, adjacent tissues. CDR3 length equals 14 residues. The germline CDR1 and CDR2 sequences are SGDLS and YYNGEE. Trimming took 2 bases from V and 7 from J; bases not matched to a gene: 1. Each CDR3 protein gets one entry after TCRdb re-called the multiplex PCR reads with MiXCR. The top ten clones hold less than 6% of a sample with about 110,000 distinct CDR3 sequences, about 30% of them seen once. Axillary draining lymph nodes of breast cancer patients supplied the node samples. This clonotype was recorded at least ten times.

The clonotype was recovered from a female donor with breast cancer. Some clones in this sample may be carry-over from other donors' samples. Sequenced material: axillary lymph node tissue. The V call is TRBV9, the J call TRBJ2-4, with 12 bases identical to TRBD1. In DNA, the CDR3 is TGTGCCAGCAGCGTTGGGACAGGGGGCAACATTCAGTACTTC. The encoded protein is CASSVGTGGNIQYF.